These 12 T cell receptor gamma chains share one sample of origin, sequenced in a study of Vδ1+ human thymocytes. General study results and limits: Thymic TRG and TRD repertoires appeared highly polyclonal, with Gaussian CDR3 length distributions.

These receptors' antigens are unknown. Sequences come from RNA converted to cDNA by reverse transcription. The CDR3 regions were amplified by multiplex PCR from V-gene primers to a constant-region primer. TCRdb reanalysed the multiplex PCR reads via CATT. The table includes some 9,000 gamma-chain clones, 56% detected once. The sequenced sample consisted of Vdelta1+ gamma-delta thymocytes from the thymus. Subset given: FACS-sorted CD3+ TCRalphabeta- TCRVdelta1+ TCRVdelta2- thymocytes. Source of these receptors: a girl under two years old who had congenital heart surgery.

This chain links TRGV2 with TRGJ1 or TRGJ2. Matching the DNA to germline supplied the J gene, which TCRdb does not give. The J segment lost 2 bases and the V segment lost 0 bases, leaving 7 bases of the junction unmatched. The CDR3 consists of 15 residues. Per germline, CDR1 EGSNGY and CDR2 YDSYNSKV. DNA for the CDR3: TGTGCCACCTGGGACGGGCTCTTGCATTATTATAAGAAACTCTTT. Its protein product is CATWDGLLHYYKKLF.

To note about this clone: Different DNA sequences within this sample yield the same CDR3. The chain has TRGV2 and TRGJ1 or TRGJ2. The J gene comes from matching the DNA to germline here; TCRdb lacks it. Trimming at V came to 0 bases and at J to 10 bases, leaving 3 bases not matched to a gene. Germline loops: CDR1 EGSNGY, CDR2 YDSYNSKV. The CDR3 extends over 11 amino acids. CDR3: CATWDGLKKLF. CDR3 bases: TGTGCCACCTGGGACGGGCTCAAGAAACTCTTT.

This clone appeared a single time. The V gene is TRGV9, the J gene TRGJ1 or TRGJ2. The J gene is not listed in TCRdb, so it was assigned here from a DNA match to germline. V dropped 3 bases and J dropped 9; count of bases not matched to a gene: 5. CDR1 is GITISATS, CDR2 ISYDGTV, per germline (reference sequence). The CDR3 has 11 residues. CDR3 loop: CALWETSKKLF. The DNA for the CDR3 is TGTGCCTTGTGGGAGACTTCTAAGAAACTCTTT.

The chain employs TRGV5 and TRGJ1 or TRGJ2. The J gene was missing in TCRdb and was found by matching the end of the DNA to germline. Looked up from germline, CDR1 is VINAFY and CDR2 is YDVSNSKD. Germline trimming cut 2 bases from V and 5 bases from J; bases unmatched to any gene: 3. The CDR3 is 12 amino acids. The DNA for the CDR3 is TGTGCCACCTGGGACAATGATTATAAGAAACTCTTT. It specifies CATWDNDYKKLF.

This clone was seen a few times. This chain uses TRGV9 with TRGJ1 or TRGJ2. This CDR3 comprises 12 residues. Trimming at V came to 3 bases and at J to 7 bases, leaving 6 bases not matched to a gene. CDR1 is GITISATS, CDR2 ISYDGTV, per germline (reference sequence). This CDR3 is CALWEIWYKKLF. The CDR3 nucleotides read TGTGCCTTGTGGGAGATTTGGTATAAGAAACTCTTT.

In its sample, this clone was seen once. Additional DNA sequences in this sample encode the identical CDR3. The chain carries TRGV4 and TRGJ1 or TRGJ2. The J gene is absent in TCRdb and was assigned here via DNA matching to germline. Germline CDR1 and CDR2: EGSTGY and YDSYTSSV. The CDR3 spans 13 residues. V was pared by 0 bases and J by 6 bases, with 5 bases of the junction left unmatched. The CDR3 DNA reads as TGTGCCACCTGGGATGGGCCAGGTTATAAGAAACTCTTT. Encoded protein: CATWDGPGYKKLF.

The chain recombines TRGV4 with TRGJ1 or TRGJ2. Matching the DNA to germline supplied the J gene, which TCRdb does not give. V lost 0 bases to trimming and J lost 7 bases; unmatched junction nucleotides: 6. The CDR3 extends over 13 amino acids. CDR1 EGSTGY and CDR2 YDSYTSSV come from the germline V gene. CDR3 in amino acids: CATWDGLLYKKLF. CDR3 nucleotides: TGTGCCACCTGGGATGGGCTCCTATATAAGAAACTCTTT.

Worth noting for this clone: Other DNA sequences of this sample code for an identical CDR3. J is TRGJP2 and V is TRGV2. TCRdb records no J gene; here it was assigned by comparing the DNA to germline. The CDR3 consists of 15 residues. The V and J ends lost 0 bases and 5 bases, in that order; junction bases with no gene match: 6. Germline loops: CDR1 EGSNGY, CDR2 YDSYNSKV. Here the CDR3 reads CATWDGQGSDWIKTF. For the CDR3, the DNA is TGTGCCACCTGGGACGGGCAAGGGAGTGATTGGATCAAGACGTTT.

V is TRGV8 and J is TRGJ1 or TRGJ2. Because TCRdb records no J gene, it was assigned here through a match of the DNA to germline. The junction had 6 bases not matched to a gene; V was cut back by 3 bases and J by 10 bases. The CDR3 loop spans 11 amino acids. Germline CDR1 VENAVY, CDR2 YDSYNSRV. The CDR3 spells CATWDGGKKLF. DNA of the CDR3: TGTGCCACCTGGGATGGGGGGAAGAAACTCTTT.

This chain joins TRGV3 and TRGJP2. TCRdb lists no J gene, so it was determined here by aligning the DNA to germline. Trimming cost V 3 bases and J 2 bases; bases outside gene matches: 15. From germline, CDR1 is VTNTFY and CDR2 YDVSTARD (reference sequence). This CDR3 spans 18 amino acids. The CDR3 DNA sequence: TGTGCCACCTGGGACGTCCATTTCAGAGCGAGTAGTGATTGGATCAAGACGTTT. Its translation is CATWDVHFRASSDWIKTF.

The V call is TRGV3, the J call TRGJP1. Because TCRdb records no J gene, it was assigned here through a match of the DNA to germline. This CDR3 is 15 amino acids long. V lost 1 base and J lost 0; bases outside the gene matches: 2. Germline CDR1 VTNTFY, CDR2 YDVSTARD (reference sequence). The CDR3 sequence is CATWDSHTTGWFKIF. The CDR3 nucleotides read TGTGCCACCTGGGACAGTCATACCACTGGTTGGTTCAAGATATTT.

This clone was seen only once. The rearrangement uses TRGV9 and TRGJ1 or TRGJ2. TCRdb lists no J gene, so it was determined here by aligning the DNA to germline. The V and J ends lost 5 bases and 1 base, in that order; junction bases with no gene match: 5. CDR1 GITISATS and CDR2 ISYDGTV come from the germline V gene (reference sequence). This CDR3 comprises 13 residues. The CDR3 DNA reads TGTGCCTTGTGGGGGCACAATTATTATAAGAAACTCTTT. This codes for CALWGHNYYKKLF.